These T cell receptor beta chains were read from a single sample in a study of memory CD8 T cells in hepatitis C reinfection. TCRdb's copy holds only in-frame clones and misses some; the assay was immunoSEQ multiplex PCR. The sample shows about 43,000 clones, 89% of them seen only once. Input material: naive CD8+ T cells sorted from blood. The receptor source for this set is a man between 18 and 29 years old with hepatitis C virus infection. Each CDR3 is given with its conserved first and last residue. D genes are given only for firm matches. Only some rows state a clone size, as once, few, many or a class for expanded clones.

V gene	clone size	D gene	J gene	CDR3 DNA	CDR3 protein
TRBV11-2	once	TRBD1	TRBJ1-1	TGTGCCAGCAGCTTTGTCGAGGGGGCTTCGGAAGCTTTCTTT	CASSFVEGASEAFF
TRBV29-1	.	TRBD2	TRBJ2-3	TGCAGCGTCGAGGGGTTAGCGGGAGATGGCTCAGATACGCAGTATTTT	CSVEGLAGDGSDTQYF
TRBV2	.	.	TRBJ1-5	TGTGCCAGCAGGGTTGGAGGGGAACCCCAGCCCCAGCATTTT	CASRVGGEPQPQHF
TRBV19	few	TRBD2	TRBJ2-7	TGTGCCAGTAGTACCCTCGGGGAGCGGGAGTACGAGCAGTACTTC	CASSTLGEREYEQYF
TRBV19	.	.	TRBJ2-7	TGTGCCAGTTTGGAGACAGGAACCTACGAGCAGTACTTC	CASLETGTYEQYF
TRBV19	.	.	TRBJ2-5	TGTGCCAGTAGTATAGAGGGGAGGCCAGAGACCCAGTACTTC	CASSIEGRPETQYF
TRBV29-1	.	TRBD1	TRBJ2-1	TGCAGCGTGGGAGACGGGACAGAACACAATGAGCAGTTCTTC	CSVGDGTEHNEQFF
TRBV5-1	.	TRBD1	TRBJ2-7	TGCGCCAGCAGCCTGACGACCGGGACAGGGAACGAGCAGTACTTC	CASSLTTGTGNEQYF
TRBV5-4	.	TRBD1	TRBJ1-2	TGTGCCAGCAGCGGACCCGGACAGGGTCTCTATGGCTACACCTTC	CASSGPGQGLYGYTF
TRBV4-1	few	.	TRBJ1-5	TGCGCCAGCAGCCAAGAGCCGGGAGGGGGCAATCAGCCCCAGCATTTT	CASSQEPGGGNQPQHF
TRBV11-2	.	.	TRBJ2-7	TGTGCCAGCAGTTCCCTCCCCGGGGTAGGCCGGCTCGAGCAGTACTTC	CASSSLPGVGRLEQYF
TRBV7-6	.	.	TRBJ2-7	TGTGCCAGCAGCTTTGGTCAAGGAGTTCCCTACGAGCAGTACTTC	CASSFGQGVPYEQYF
TRBV7-9	.	.	TRBJ1-2	TGTGCCAGCAACATCCTTGGAGGGGCCGCCGACTATGGCTACACCTTC	CASNILGGAADYGYTF